The sequence of this T cell receptor beta chain was determined in a study of CD8 T cells in Susac syndrome. Random-hexamer reverse transcription was applied to roughly 0.45 to 1 ug RNA. TCRdb processed the immunoSEQ multiplex PCR reads anew with MiXCR; each CDR3 protein has one entry. The table lists 150,000 to 200,000 distinct CDR3 sequences, around 94% of them singletons, with more than 0.12% in the top ten. V was shortened by 5 bases and J by 5 bases, with 15 bases between the two germline ends. The CDR3 sequence is 14 residues long. The germline gives CDR1 SNHLY, CDR2 FYNNEI. The chain uses TRBV2 and TRBJ2-5, with D maybe TRBD1 (8 bases). The clonotype originates from a human donor in good health. The sample consisted of CD4+ T cells from PBMCs. This CDR3 is CASSPAGDRETQYF. The CDR3 DNA sequence: TGTGCCAGCAGTCCTGCGGGGGACAGGGAGACCCAGTACTTC.